This TCR beta chain was sequenced for a study of blood T cell repertoires in COVID-19. Study-wide context: There were acute and convalescent COVID-19 samples, and they came from the United States, Italy and Spain. The analysed material was cDNA or gDNA that came from T cells, B-cell-depleted T cells, or PBMCs.

How the authors handled the data: Using reference gene primer amplification, nucleated cell counts were estimated. TCRdb's table, derived via immunoSEQ multiplex PCR, lists solely in-frame clones and lacks some. The D gene and trimming were derived from the DNA, and the V and J assignments and clone size from that table. The table records just over 650,000 clones, about nine tenths of them present only once. In the case of this clone: This specimen includes other DNA sequences encoding the same CDR3.

The sequenced material came from peripheral blood. This TCR was recovered from a woman aged 18-29 years with acute or convalescent COVID-19.

This chain's CDR3 is CASSVDGSYEQYF. The CDR3, as DNA: TGTGCCAGCAGCGTAGACGGGTCCTACGAGCAGTACTTC. The chain joins TRBV9 to TRBJ2-7, with no clear D. The CDR3 sequence is 13 residues long. CDR1 is SGDLS and CDR2 is YYNGEE in the germline V gene. V lost 0 bases and J lost 1, with 5 bases in between.